This entry lists 16 T cell receptor beta chains sequenced from one sample in a study of shared clonotypes between healthy human individuals. Measured with immunoSEQ multiplex PCR; TCRdb has only the in-frame clones, and not every one. This table has 450,000 to 600,000 clones, about four fifths appearing once. The sequenced sample consisted of PBMCs. These receptors were obtained from a woman between 35 and 50 years old in good health. Some clones in this sample may be carry-over from other donors' samples.

The chain couples TRBV19 to TRBJ1-1; D not certain. Germline loops: CDR1 LNHDA, CDR2 SQIVND (reference sequence). The germline V and J ends were trimmed by 4 bases and 1 base, with 7 bases remaining between them. The CDR3 runs to 13 residues. The CDR3 DNA is TGTGCCAGTAGTAGGCCGACGAACACTGAAGCTTTCTTT. Translation: CASSRPTNTEAFF.

Of note for this clone: The sample contains more than one DNA sequence encoding this CDR3. V is TRBV28 and J is TRBJ2-2; D is undetermined. The CDR3 spans 12 residues. The V gene's germline CDR1 is MDHEN and CDR2 SYDVKM. V was pared by 2 bases and J by 6 bases, with 4 bases between. The CDR3 reads CASSLRAGELFF. The CDR3 DNA reads TGTGCCAGCAGTTTAAGGGCCGGGGAGCTGTTTTTT.

This clone was detected a few times. This chain connects TRBV19 to TRBJ2-3, with 8 bases matching TRBD2. V dropped 4 bases and J dropped 6; count of bases not matched to a gene: 3. Germline V gene data show CDR1 as LNHDA and CDR2 as SQIVND (reference sequence). The CDR3 runs 13 residues. CDR3 loop: CASSTPGGDTQYF. In DNA, the CDR3 is TGTGCCAGTAGTACCCCGGGGGGGGATACGCAGTATTTT.

This clone showed up just a few times. The chain is built from TRBV10-3 and TRBJ2-3; 16 bases are a match to TRBD2. Germline CDR1 is ENHRY and CDR2 is SYGVKD. The J segment lost 5 bases and the V segment lost 10 bases, leaving 3 bases of the junction unmatched. The CDR3 length is 14 residues. The CDR3: CATGLAGGGDTQYF. The CDR3 coding sequence is TGTGCCACGGGACTAGCGGGGGGGGGAGATACGCAGTATTTT.

This chain links TRBV15 with TRBJ1-5; D gene uncertain. Germline V gene lookup returns CDR1 LNHNV and CDR2 YYDKDF (reference sequence). Trimming removed 1 base at V and 2 bases at J, with 15 bases between. This CDR3 is 17 amino acids long. As DNA, the CDR3 is TGTGCCACCAGCAGAGCCTTAAGCAGGTTAGGCAATCAGCCCCAGCATTTT. Translation gives CATSRALSRLGNQPQHF.

This clone was detected ten times or more. The J gene is TRBJ2-2, the V gene TRBV6-1; D may match TRBD1 or TRBD2 (5 bases each). Per germline, CDR1 MNHNS and CDR2 SASEGT. V shed 5 bases and J shed 8 bases, with 15 bases lying between them. The CDR3 length is 14 residues. The CDR3 is CASSSEGSLGELFF. In DNA, the CDR3 is TGTGCCAGCAGTTCTGAGGGGAGTTTGGGGGAGCTGTTTTTT.

V gene TRBV18 combines with J gene TRBJ2-1; a weak D match, TRBD2 (6 bases). Trimming cost V 2 bases and J 1 base, with 12 bases left between them. Per germline, CDR1 KGHSH and CDR2 LQKENI. The CDR3 contains 16 residues. CDR3 sequence: CASSPFGGVSYNEQFF. CDR3 DNA: TGTGCCAGCTCACCATTCGGGGGAGTTTCCTACAATGAGCAGTTCTTC. The entire variable domain, with the rest obtained from reference TRBV18 and TRBJ2-1, is as follows: NAGVMQNPRHLVRRRGQEARLRCSPMKGHSHVYWYRQLPEEGLKFMVYLQKENIIDESGMPKERFSAEFPKEGPSILRIQQVVRGDSAAYFCASSPFGGVSYNEQFFGPGTRLTVL.

V is TRBV5-1 and J is TRBJ2-1, with TRBD2 matching over 7 bases. With V trimmed by 4 bases and J by 2 bases, 12 bases remained unmatched. This CDR3 is built from 17 residues. Germline V gene sequence: CDR1 SGHRS, CDR2 YFSETQ. In DNA form, the CDR3 reads TGCGCCAGCAGCGGCGGGGGACCCCAGTCGACCTACAATGAGCAGTTCTTC. Translation gives CASSGGGPQSTYNEQFF.

In this sample, this clone turned up once. The chain combines TRBV28 with TRBJ2-7; 7 nucleotides match TRBD2. The V gene's germline CDR1 is MDHEN and CDR2 SYDVKM. J lost 0 bases, V lost 5 bases, and 4 bases had no gene match. The CDR3 totals 14 residues. The CDR3 region is CASSPSGTSYEQYF. CDR3 sequence (DNA): TGTGCCAGCAGTCCGAGCGGGACCTCCTACGAGCAGTACTTC.

In regard to this clone: Distinct nucleotide sequences in the sample also encode this CDR3. The J gene is TRBJ1-5, the V gene TRBV2, with 9 positions matching TRBD1. The CDR3 spans 15 residues. V lost 6 bases, J lost 1 base, and 4 bases stayed unmatched. Germline lookup yields CDR1 SNHLY and CDR2 FYNNEI. The CDR3 DNA reads TGTGCCAGCAGCTGGGACAGGGCCAGCAATCAGCCCCAGCATTTT. Its protein is CASSWDRASNQPQHF.

This clone was detected many times. The rearrangement links TRBV19 to TRBJ1-5; no definite D call. The CDR3 loop spans 16 amino acids. V was trimmed by 0 bases and J by 4 bases, leaving 13 bases between them. Germline-derived CDR1 and CDR2 are LNHDA and SQIVND (reference sequence). The CDR3 bases are TGTGCCAGTAGTATAGAGGCAGGCAGTAGGAATCAGCCCCAGCATTTT. It codes for CASSIEAGSRNQPQHF.

The chain couples TRBV30 to TRBJ2-5, with D hard to call. CDR1 is GTSNPN, CDR2 SVGIG, per germline (reference sequence). The germline V and J ends were trimmed by 1 base and 4 bases, with 7 bases remaining between them. CDR3 size: 12 residues. CDR3 bases: TGTGCCTGGAGTGGAGGCGGAGAGACCCAGTACTTC. It yields the protein CAWSGGGETQYF. Full variable domain (remainder filled in from reference TRBV30 and TRBJ2-5): SQTIHQWPATLVQPVGSPLSLECTVEGTSNPNLYWYRQAAGRGLQLLFYSVGIGQISSEVPQNLSASRPQDRQFILSSKKLLLSDSGFYLCAWSGGGETQYFGPGTRLLVL.

In the case of this clone: The sample carries other DNA sequences with the same CDR3. This rearrangement joins TRBV9 to TRBJ2-2, with D possibly being TRBD2 (6 bases). CDR1 and CDR2 (germline): SGDLS, YYNGEE. There are 14 residues in the CDR3. Trimming took off 2 bases at V and 4 bases at J, with 9 bases between the two ends. The CDR3 spells CASSVGGGTGELFF. The DNA for the CDR3 is TGTGCCAGCAGCGTTGGGGGAGGCACCGGGGAGCTGTTTTTT. Full variable domain (remainder filled in from reference TRBV9 and TRBJ2-2): DSGVTQTPKHLITATGQRVTLRCSPRSGDLSVYWYQQSLDQGLQFLIQYYNGEERAKGNILERFSAQQFPDLHSELNLSSLELGDSALYFCASSVGGGTGELFFGEGSRLTVL.

About this clone itself: This same CDR3 is encoded by further DNA sequences in the sample. The V gene is TRBV11-2, the J gene TRBJ2-1; D uncertain. The V end lost 0 bases, the J end lost 2 bases, and 8 bases lay between the germline ends. The CDR3 loop spans 15 amino acids. In germline, CDR1 is SGHAT, CDR2 FQNNGV. This CDR3 reads CASSLDRGTYNEQFF. As DNA, the CDR3 is TGTGCCAGCAGCTTAGACCGCGGAACCTACAATGAGCAGTTCTTC.

J is TRBJ2-1 and V is TRBV19, with D perhaps assigned TRBD1 or TRBD2 (5 bases each). There are 18 residues in the CDR3. From germline, CDR1 is LNHDA and CDR2 SQIVND (reference sequence). V lost 0 bases and J lost 0, with 15 bases in between. The CDR3 DNA is TGTGCCAGTAGTATAGAACTCGGGACGCGCGGCTCCTACAATGAGCAGTTCTTC. Its translation is CASSIELGTRGSYNEQFF.

The chain has TRBV7-3 and TRBJ2-6; unclear D gene. The V end was cut by 3 bases, the J end by 4 bases, with 4 bases between. The CDR3 sequence is 13 residues long. Germline V lookup: CDR1 SGHTA, CDR2 FQGTGA. CDR3 bases: TGTGCCAGCAGCTTCACCGGGGCCAACGTCCTGACTTTC. Protein product: CASSFTGANVLTF. The variable domain in full, completed from reference TRBV7-3 and TRBJ2-6, reads GAGVSQTPSNKVTEKGKYVELRCDPISGHTALYWYRQSLGQGPEFLIYFQGTGAADDSGLPNDRFFAVRPEGSVSTLKIQRTERGDSAVYLCASSFTGANVLTFGAGSRLTVL.